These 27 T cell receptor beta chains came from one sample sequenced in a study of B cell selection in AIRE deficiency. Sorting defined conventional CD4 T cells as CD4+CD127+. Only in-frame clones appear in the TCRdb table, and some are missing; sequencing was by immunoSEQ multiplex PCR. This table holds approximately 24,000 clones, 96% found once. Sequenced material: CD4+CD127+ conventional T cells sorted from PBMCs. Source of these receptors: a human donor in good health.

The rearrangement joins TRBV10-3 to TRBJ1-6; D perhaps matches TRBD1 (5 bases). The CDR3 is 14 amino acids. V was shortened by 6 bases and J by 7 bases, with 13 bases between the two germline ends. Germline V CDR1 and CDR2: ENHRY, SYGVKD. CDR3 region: CAIRQGTSNSPLHF. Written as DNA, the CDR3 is TGTGCCATCAGGCAAGGGACCTCGAATTCACCCCTCCACTTT.

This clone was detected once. The CDR3 region has the DNA TGTGCCAGCTCAAACCCGTCCGGTGGCTACACCTTC. It codes for CASSNPSGGYTF. The chain is built from TRBV28 and TRBJ1-2; D not resolved. Deletions cut 8 bases from V and 7 bases from J, with 14 bases between. In germline, CDR1 is MDHEN, CDR2 SYDVKM. The length of the CDR3 is 12 residues.

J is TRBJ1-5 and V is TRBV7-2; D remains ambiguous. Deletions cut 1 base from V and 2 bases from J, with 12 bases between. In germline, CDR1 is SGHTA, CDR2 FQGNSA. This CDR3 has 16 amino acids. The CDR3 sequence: CASSLEGGQRNQPQHF. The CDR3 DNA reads TGTGCCAGCAGCTTAGAGGGTGGCCAGCGCAATCAGCCCCAGCATTTT.

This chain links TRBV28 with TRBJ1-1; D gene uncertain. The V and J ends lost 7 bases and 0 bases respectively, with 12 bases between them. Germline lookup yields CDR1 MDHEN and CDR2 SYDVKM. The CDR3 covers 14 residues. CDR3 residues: CASIVGSMNTEAFF. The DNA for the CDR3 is TGTGCCAGCATCGTGGGGAGCATGAACACTGAAGCTTTCTTT.

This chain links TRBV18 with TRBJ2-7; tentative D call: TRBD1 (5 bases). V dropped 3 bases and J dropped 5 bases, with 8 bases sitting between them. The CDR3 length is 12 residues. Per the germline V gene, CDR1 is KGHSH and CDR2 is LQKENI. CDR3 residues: CASSPVRDEQYF. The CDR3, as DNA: TGTGCCAGCTCACCGGTCAGGGACGAGCAGTACTTC. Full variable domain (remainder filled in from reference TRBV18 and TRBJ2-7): NAGVMQNPRHLVRRRGQEARLRCSPMKGHSHVYWYRQLPEEGLKFMVYLQKENIIDESGMPKERFSAEFPKEGPSILRIQQVVRGDSAAYFCASSPVRDEQYFGPGTRLTVT.

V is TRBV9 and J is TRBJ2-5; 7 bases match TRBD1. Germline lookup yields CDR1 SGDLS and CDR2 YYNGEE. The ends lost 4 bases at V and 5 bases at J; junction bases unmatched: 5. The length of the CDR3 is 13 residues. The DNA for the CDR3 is TGTGCCAGCAGCATGGGGACAGCGGAGACCCAGTACTTC. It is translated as CASSMGTAETQYF.

This chain's CDR3 is CASGAWGSYEQYF. As DNA, the CDR3 is TGTGCCAGCGGCGCGTGGGGCTCTTACGAGCAGTACTTC. V is TRBV7-9 and J is TRBJ2-7, with D possibly being TRBD1 (5 bases). This CDR3 has 13 amino acids. Germline V lookup: CDR1 SEHNR, CDR2 FQNEAQ (reference sequence). The V gene lost 8 bases and the J gene lost 4 bases, with 15 bases spanning the gap. Looking up the rest from reference TRBV7-9 and TRBJ2-7 gives the full variable domain: DTGVSQNPRHKITKRGQNVTFRCDPISEHNRLYWYRQTLGQGPEFLTYFQNEAQLEKSRLLSDRFSAERPKGSFSTLEIQRTEQGDSAMYLCASGAWGSYEQYFGPGTRLTVT.

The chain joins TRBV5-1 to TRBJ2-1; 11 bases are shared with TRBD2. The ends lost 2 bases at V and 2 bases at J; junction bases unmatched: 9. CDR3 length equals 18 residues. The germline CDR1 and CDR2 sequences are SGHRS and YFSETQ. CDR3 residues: CASSFLSLAGGPYNEQFF. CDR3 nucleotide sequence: TGCGCCAGCAGCTTCCTTTCCCTAGCGGGGGGACCCTACAATGAGCAGTTCTTC.

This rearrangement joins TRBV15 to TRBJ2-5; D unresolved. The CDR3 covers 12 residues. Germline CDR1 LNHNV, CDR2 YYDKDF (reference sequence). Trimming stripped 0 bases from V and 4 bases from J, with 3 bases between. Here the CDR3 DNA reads TGTGCCACCAGCAGAGAACGAGAGACCCAGTACTTC. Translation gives CATSRERETQYF.

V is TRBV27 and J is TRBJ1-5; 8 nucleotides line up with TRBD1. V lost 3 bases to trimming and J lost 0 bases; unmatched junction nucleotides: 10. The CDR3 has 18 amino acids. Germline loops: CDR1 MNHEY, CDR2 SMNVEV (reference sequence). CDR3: CASSLVAGGARSNQPQHF. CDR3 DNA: TGTGCCAGCAGTTTGGTAGCAGGGGGCGCACGTAGCAATCAGCCCCAGCATTTT.

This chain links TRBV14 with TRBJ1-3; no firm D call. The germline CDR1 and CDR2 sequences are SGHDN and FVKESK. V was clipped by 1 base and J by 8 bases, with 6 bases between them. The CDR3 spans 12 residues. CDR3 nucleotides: TGTGCCAGCAGCCAAGTTTGGGACACCATATATTTT. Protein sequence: CASSQVWDTIYF. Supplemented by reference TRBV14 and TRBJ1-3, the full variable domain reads EAGVTQFPSHSVIEKGQTVTLRCDPISGHDNLYWYRRVMGKEIKFLLHFVKESKQDESGMPNNRFLAERTGGTYSTLKVQPAELEDSGVYFCASSQVWDTIYFGEGSWLTVV.

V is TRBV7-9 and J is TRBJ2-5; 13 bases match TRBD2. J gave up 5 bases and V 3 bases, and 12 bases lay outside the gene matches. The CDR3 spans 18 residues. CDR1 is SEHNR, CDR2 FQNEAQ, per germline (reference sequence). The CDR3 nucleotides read TGTGCCAGCAGCTTGCAAACTAGCGGGGGGGCAAGATTGGAGACCCAGTACTTC. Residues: CASSLQTSGGARLETQYF.

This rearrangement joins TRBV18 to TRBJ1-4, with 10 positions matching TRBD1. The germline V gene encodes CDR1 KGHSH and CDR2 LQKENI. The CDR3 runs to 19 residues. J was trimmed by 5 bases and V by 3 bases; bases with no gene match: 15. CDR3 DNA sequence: TGTGCCAGCTCACCTCGCATGAAGGGACAGGGGAGCAAAAATGAAAAACTGTTTTTT. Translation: CASSPRMKGQGSKNEKLFF.

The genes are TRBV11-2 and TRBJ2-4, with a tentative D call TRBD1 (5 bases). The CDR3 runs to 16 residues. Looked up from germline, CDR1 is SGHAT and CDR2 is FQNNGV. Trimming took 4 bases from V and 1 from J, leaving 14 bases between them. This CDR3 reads CASSSRDSMAKNIQYF. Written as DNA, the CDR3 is TGTGCCAGCAGCTCCAGGGATTCAATGGCCAAAAACATTCAGTACTTC.

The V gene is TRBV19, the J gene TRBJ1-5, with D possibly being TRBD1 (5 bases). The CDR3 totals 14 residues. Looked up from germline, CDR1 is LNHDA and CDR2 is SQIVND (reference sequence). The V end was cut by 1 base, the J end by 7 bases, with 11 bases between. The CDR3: CASSIVGREQPQHF. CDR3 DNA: TGTGCCAGTAGTATAGTTGGCAGGGAACAGCCCCAGCATTTT.

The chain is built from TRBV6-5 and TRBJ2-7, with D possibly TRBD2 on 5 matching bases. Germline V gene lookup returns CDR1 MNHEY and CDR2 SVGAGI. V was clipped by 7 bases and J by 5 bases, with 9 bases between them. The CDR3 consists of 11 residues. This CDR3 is CASTRGNEQYF. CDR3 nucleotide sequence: TGTGCCAGCACCCGGGGTAACGAGCAGTACTTC.

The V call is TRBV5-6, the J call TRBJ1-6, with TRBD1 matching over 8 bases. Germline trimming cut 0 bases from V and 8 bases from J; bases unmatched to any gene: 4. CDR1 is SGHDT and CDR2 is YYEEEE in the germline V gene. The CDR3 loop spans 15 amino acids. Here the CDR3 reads CASSLARGRDSPLHF. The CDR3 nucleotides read TGTGCCAGCAGCTTGGCCAGGGGGCGAGATTCACCCCTCCACTTT.

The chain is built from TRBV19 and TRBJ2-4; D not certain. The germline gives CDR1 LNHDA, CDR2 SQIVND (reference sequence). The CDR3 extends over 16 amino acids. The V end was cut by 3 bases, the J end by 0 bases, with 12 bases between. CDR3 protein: CASSIRNPLAKNIQYF. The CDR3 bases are TGTGCCAGTAGTATCCGTAACCCTTTAGCCAAAAACATTCAGTACTTC.

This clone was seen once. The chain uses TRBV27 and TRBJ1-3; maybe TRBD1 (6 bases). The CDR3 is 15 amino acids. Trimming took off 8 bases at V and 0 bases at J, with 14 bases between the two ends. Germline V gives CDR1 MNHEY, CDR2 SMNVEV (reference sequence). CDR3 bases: TGTGCCAGCCATTACAGGGTGGCCTCTGGAAACACCATATATTTT. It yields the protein CASHYRVASGNTIYF.

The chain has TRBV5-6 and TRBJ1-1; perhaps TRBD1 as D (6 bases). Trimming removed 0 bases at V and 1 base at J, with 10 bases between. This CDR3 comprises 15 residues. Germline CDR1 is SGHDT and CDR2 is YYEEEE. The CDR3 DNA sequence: TGTGCCAGCAGCTTGGCCGGCAGGGGGAACACTGAAGCTTTCTTT. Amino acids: CASSLAGRGNTEAFF.

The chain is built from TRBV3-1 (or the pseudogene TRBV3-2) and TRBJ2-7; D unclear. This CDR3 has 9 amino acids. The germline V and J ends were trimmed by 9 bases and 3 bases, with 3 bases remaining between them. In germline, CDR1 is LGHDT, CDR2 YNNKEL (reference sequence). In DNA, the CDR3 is TGTGCCAGAATCTACGAGCAGTACTTC. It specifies CARIYEQYF.

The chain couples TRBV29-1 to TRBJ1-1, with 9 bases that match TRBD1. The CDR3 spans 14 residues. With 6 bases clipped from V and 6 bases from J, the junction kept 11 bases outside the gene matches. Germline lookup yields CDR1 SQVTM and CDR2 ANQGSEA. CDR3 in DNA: TGCAGCGTGCATCGAGACAGGGGGTTCGCTGAAGCTTTCTTT. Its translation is CSVHRDRGFAEAFF.

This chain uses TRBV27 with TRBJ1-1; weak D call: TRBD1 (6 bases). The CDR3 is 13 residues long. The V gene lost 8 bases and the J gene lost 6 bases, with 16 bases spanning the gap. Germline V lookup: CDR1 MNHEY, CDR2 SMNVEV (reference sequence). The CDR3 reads CASGKQGSSEAFF. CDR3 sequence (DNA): TGTGCCAGCGGTAAACAGGGAAGTTCTGAAGCTTTCTTT.

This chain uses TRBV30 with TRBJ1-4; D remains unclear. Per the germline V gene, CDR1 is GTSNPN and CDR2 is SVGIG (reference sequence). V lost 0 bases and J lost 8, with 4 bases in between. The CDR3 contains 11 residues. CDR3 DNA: TGTGCCTGGAGTGTGGGAGAAAAACTGTTTTTT. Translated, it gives CAWSVGEKLFF.

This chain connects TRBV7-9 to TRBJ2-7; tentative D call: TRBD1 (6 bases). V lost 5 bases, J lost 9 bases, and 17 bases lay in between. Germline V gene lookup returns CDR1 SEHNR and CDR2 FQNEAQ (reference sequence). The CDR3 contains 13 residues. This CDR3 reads CASSNRDIKGQYF. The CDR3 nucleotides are TGTGCCAGCAGCAACCGGGACATTAAGGGGCAGTACTTC.

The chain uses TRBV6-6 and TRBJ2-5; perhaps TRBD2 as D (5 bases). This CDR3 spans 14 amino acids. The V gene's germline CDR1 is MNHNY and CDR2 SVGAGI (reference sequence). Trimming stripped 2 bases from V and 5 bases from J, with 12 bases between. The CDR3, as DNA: TGTGCCAGCAGTTACGGCGGGTCGACGGAGACCCAGTACTTC. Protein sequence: CASSYGGSTETQYF.

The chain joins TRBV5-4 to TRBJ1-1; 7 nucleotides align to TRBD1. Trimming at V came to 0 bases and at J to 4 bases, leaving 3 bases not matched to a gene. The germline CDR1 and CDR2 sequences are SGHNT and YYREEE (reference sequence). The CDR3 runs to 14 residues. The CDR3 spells CASSLAGTVTEAFF. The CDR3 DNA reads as TGTGCCAGCAGCTTGGCCGGGACAGTCACTGAAGCTTTCTTT.